This T cell receptor beta chain is from a study of Graves' ophthalmopathy and Graves' hyperthyroidism. This clonotype was seen repeatedly, ten times or more. Its target is not known. Stable hyperthyroidism was defined by absence of ophthalmopathy within 18 months of follow-up. From fresh peripheral blood, roughly 9.3 ml in volume, the PBMCs were obtained. Researchers took RNA transcripts and amplified TCR beta CDR3 regions from them. HTBI primers served in a first-round RT-PCR, which a second-round multiplex PCR followed. One entry per CDR3 protein, called by TCRdb with MiXCR from the multiplex PCR reads. Of under 800,000 distinct CDR3 sequences detected, around a fifth appear once; the ten largest clones hold around 7%. The CDR3 runs to 15 residues. Looked up from germline, CDR1 is SGHAT and CDR2 is FQDESV (reference sequence). Trimming removed 6 bases from V and 0 bases from J, with 15 bases in between.

The study's findings and limits: Among thyroid clonotypes expanded above 0.001 frequency, most also appeared in blood. The study's model predicted ophthalmopathy progression at around 70% sensitivity and approximately 72% specificity.

V and J are TRBV11-1 and TRBJ2-7; D call uncertain. Sequences were obtained from peripheral blood. This TCR came from a woman aged 18 to 35 with stable Graves' hyperthyroidism. Some clones in this sample may be carry-over from other donors' samples. CDR3 bases: TGTGCCAGCAGTTCCGTCCGCAAATCCTCCTACGAGCAGTACTTC. As protein: CASSSVRKSSYEQYF.